The source of this T cell receptor beta chain is a study of shared clonotypes between healthy human individuals. As for the study in general: Per donor, three plates held CD4 naive cells, three held CD4 memory, two held CD8 naive and one held CD8 memory. Regarding the study as a whole: Non-shared clonotypes had lower generation probabilities than clonotypes shared by all four sorted-subset donors. Shared clonotypes: roughly 5% naive CD4, about 4% naive CD8, 2% to 2.5% memory CD4, approximately 0.4% memory CD8.

Per germline, CDR1 ENHRY and CDR2 SYGVKD. Trimming cost V 4 bases and J 5 bases, with 16 bases left between them. This CDR3 contains 15 residues. Template for every sorted-subset replicate PCR totaled approximately 200 ng DNA, 30,000 to 35,000 T cell genomes. Repertoires were generated with immunoSEQ multiplex PCR, while TCRdb's copy carries only in-frame clones and drops some. The sample lists under 1,100,000 clones, roughly 75% occurring once. For this clone: Its antigen remains unknown.

The receptor comes from a man aged 18 to 35 in good health. V gene TRBV10-3 combines with J gene TRBJ2-3, with D possibly being TRBD1 (5 bases). Source material: memory CD4+ T cells sorted from blood. Sample subset: CD45RA-negative fraction. In DNA form, the CDR3 reads TGTGCCATCAGTGCAGCCTCAATCCAGGGAGATACGCAGTATTTT. Amino acid sequence: CAISAASIQGDTQYF.